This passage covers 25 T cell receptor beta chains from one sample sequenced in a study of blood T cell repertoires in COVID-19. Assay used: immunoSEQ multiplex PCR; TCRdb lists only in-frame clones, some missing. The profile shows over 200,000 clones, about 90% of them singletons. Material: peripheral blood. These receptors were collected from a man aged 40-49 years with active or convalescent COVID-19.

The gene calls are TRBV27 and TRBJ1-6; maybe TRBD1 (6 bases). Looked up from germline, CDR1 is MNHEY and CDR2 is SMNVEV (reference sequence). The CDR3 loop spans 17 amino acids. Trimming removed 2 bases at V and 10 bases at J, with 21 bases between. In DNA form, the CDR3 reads TGTGCCAGCAGTTTACCAGTGGGACACGGTATTGGATCACCCCTCCACTTT. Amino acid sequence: CASSLPVGHGIGSPLHF.

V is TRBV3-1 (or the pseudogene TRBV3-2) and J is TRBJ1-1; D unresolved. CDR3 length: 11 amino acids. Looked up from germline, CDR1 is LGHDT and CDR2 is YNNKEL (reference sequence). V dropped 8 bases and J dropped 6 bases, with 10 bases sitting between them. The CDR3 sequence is CASVGRAEAFF. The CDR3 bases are TGTGCCAGCGTCGGGAGGGCTGAAGCTTTCTTT.

CDR3 amino acids: CASSLRSTGTGDGYTF. The CDR3, as DNA: TGTGCCAGCAGCTTACGTTCTACCGGGACAGGGGATGGCTACACCTTC. The gene calls are TRBV7-8 and TRBJ1-2, with TRBD1 matching over 10 bases. This CDR3 has 16 amino acids. The germline gives CDR1 SGHVS, CDR2 FQNEAQ. With V trimmed by 2 bases and J by 6 bases, 9 bases remained unmatched.

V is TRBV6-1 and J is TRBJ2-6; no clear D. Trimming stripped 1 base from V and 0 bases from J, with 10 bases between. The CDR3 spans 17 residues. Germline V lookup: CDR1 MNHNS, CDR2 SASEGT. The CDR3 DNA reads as TGTGCCAGCAGTGAAGTAGTTTTTAGCTCTGGGGCCAACGTCCTGACTTTC. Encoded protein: CASSEVVFSSGANVLTF.

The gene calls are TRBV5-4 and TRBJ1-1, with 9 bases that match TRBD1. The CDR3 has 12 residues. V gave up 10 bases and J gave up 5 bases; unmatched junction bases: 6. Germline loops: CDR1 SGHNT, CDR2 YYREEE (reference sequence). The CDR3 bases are TGTGCCGAGGGACAGGGATCAACTGAAGCTTTCTTT. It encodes CAEGQGSTEAFF.

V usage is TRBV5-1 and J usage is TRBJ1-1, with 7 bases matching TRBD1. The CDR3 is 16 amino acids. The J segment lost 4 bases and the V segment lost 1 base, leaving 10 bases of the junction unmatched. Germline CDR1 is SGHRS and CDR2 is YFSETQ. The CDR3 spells CASSLWRAGGSTEAFF. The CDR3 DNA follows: TGCGCCAGCAGCTTGTGGAGGGCAGGGGGTAGCACTGAAGCTTTCTTT.

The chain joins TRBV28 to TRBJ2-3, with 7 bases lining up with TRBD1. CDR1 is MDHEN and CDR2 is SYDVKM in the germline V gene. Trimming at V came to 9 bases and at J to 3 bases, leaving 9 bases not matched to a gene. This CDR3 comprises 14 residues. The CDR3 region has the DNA TGTGCCAGTTTCGACAGGGAAGGTACAGATACGCAGTATTTT. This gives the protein CASFDREGTDTQYF.

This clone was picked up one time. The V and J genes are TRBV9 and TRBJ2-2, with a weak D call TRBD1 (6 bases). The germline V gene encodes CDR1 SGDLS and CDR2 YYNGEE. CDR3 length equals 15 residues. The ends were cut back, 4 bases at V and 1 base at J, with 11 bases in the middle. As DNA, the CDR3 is TGTGCCAGCAGCTATCAACAGGGGAACACCGGGGAGCTGTTTTTT. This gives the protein CASSYQQGNTGELFF.

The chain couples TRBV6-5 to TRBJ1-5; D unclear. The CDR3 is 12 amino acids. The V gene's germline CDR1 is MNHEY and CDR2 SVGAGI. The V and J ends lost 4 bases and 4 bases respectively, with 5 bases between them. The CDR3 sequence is CASSLYNQPQHF. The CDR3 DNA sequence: TGTGCCAGCAGTTTATATAATCAGCCCCAGCATTTT.

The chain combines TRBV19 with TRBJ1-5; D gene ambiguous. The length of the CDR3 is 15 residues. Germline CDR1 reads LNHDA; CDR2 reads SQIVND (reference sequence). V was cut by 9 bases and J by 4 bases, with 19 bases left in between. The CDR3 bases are TGTGCCAGAAGGCGGGCCCCGCAGAGGAATCAGCCCCAGCATTTT. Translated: CARRRAPQRNQPQHF.

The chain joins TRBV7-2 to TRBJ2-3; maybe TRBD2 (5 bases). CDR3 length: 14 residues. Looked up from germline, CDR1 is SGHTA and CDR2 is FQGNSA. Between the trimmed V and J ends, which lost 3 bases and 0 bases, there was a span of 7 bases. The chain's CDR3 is CASSLRTSTDTQYF. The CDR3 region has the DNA TGTGCCAGCAGCTTGCGGACTAGCACAGATACGCAGTATTTT.

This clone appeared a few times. The CDR3 coding sequence is TGTGCCAGCAGTTATACAGGGGGCTATGGCTACACCTTC. This codes for CASSYTGGYGYTF. The rearrangement links TRBV12-3 or TRBV12-4 to TRBJ1-2, with 8 nucleotides matching TRBD1. V was clipped by 4 bases and J by 4 bases; unmatched bases: 2. The CDR3 extends over 13 amino acids.

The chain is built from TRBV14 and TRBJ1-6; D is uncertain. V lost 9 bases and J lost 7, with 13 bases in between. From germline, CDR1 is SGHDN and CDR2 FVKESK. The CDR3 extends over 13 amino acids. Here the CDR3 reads CASKTGGNSPLHF. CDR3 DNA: TGTGCCAGTAAGACGGGAGGAAATTCACCCCTCCACTTT.

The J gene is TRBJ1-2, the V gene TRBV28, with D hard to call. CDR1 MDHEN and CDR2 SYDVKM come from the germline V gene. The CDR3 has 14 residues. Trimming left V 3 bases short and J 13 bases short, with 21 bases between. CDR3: CASSFPREALSCTF. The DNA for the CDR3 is TGTGCCAGCAGTTTCCCCCGGGAGGCCCTCAGCTGCACCTTC.

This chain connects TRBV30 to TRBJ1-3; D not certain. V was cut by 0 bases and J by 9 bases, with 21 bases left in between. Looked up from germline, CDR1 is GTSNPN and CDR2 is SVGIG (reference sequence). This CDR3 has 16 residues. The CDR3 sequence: CAWSVKRGPPKVTIYF. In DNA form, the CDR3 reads TGTGCCTGGAGTGTAAAAAGAGGCCCCCCAAAGGTCACCATATATTTT.

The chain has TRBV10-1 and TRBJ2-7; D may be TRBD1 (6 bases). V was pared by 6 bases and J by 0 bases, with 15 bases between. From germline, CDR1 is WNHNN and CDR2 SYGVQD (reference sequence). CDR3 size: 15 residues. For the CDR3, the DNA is TGCGCCAGCAGCGCTAACCGGGACAACTCCTACGAGCAGTACTTC. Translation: CASSANRDNSYEQYF.

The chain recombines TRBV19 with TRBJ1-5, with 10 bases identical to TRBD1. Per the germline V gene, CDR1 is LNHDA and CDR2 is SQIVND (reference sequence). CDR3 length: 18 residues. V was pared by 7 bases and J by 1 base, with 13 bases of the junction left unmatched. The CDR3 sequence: CASTIRGQGERSNQPQHF. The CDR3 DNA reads TGTGCCAGTACCATACGAGGACAGGGGGAGAGAAGCAATCAGCCCCAGCATTTT.

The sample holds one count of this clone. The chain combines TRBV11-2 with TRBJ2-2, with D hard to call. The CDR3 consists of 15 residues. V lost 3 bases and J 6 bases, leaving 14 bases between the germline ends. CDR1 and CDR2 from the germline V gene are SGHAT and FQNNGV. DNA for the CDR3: TGTGCCAGCAGCTTGTATCAATCACGGGCCGGGGAGCTGTTTTTT. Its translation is CASSLYQSRAGELFF.

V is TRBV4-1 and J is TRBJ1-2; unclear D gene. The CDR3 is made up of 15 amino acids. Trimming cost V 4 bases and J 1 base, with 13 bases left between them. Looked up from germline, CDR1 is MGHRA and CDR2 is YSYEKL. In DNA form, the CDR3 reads TGCGCCAGCAGCCCAAGATACGGCGGTAACTATGGCTACACCTTC. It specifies CASSPRYGGNYGYTF.

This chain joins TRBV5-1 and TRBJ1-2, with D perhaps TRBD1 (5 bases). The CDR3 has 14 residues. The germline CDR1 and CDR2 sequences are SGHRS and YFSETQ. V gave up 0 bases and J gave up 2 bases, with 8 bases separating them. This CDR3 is CASSLGGANYGYTF. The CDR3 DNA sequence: TGCGCCAGCAGCTTGGGGGGCGCGAACTATGGCTACACCTTC. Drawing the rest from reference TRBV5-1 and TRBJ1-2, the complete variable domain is KAGVTQTPRYLIKTRGQQVTLSCSPISGHRSVSWYQQTPGQGLQFLFEYFSETQRNKGNFPGRFSGRQFSNSRSEMNVSTLELGDSALYLCASSLGGANYGYTFGSGTRLTVV.

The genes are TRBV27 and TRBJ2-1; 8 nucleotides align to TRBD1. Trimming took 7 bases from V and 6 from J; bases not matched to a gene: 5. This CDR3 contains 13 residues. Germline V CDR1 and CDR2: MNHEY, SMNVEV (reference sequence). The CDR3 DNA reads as TGTGCCAGCACCCTGACAGGGGCCAATGAGCAGTTCTTC. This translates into CASTLTGANEQFF.

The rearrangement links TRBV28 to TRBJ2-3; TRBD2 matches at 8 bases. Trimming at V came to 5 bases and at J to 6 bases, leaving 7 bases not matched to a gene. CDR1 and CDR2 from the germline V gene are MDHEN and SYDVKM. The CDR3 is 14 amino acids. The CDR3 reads CASSPGGPRDTQYF. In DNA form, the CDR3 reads TGTGCCAGCAGTCCGGGGGGGCCTAGGGATACGCAGTATTTT.

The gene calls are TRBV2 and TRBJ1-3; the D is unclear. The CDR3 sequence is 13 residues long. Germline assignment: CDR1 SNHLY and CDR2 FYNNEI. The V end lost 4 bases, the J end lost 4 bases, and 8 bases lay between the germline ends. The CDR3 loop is CASSGGIGNTIYF. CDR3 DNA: TGTGCCAGCAGTGGCGGGATAGGAAACACCATATATTTT. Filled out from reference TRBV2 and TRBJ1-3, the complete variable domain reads EPEVTQTPSHQVTQMGQEVILRCVPISNHLYFYWYRQILGQKVEFLVSFYNNEISEKSEIFDDQFSVERPDGSNFTLKIRSTKLEDSAMYFCASSGGIGNTIYFGEGSWLTVV.

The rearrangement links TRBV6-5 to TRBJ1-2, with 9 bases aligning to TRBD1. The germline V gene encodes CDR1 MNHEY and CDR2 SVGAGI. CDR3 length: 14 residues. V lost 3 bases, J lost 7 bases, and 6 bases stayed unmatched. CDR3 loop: CASSYTGQGGGYTF. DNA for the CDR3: TGTGCCAGCAGTTATACGGGACAGGGTGGTGGCTACACCTTC.

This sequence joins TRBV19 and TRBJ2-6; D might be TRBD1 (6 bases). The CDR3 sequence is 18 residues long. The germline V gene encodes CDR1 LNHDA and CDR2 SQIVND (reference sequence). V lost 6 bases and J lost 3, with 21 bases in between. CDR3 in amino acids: CASRPNRVLSGGANVLTF. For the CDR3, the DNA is TGTGCCAGTAGGCCAAACAGGGTTCTCTCTGGTGGGGCCAACGTCCTGACTTTC.